What follows describes a single T cell receptor (beta chain). Its antigen is as yet unknown. The record originates from a study of shared clonotypes between healthy human individuals. Points from the study as a whole: Naive subsets tended to show greater estimated richness than memory subsets. Limited genetic and exposure-history diversity came from having few donors.

Donors comprised only Caucasian adults living in Nashville, Tennessee. For sorted subsets, about 190 ng DNA per replicate equaled some 27,000 T cell genomes. Produced via immunoSEQ multiplex PCR; TCRdb's table is partial and in-frame only. The sample has some 2,000,000 clones, approximately 95% seen once. The V gene end was trimmed by 6 bases and the J gene end by 5 bases; junction bases not matched to a gene: 4. The length of the CDR3 is 14 residues. The V gene's germline CDR1 is MNHEY and CDR2 SVGAGI. This chain joins TRBV6-5 and TRBJ1-6; 7 nucleotides agree with TRBD1. The clonotype comes from a young man in good health. The specimen sequenced was naive CD4+ T cells sorted from blood. The subset was: CD45RA+ positively selected. For the CDR3, the DNA is TGTGCCAGCAGGACAGGGAAAGATAATTCACCCCTCCACTTT. Its translation is CASRTGKDNSPLHF.